The T cell receptor beta chain described here comes from a study of a mutant IDH1 vaccine in newly diagnosed glioma. Turning to the study itself: In some groups vaccination began 4-6 weeks post-radiotherapy; others received it with temozolomide.

Germline V CDR1 and CDR2: MNHNS, SASEGT. The V and J ends lost 3 bases and 4 bases respectively, with 7 bases between them. The CDR3 length is 12 residues. Broader study findings: Shifts in the top peripheral T cell clonotypes seemed unrelated to pseudoprogression.

TCRdb's copy holds only in-frame clones and misses some; the assay was immunoSEQ multiplex PCR. The data hold over 35,000 clones, with roughly 92% observed a single time. Note on this clone: The antigen is unknown.

The time point: week 5, during vaccination. Doses consisted of 300 ug of mutant IDH1 20-mer peptide each, paired with topical imiquimod. In every donor, the tumor was a new WHO grade 3 or 4 IDH1-mutant, ATRX-lost astrocytoma. The chain joins TRBV6-1 to TRBJ2-7, with D unclear. This clonotype originated in a man aged 45-60 years with glioma. The material sequenced was PBMCs, taken from a glioma patient whose treatment included an IDH1 peptide vaccine. The CDR3 nucleotides read TGTGCCAGCAGTGATATCTTATACGAGCAGTACTTC. Translated, it gives CASSDILYEQYF.